This entry concerns a single T cell receptor beta chain. The CDR3 consists of 13 residues. Trimming cost V 4 bases and J 0 bases, with 7 bases left between them. CDR1 is SNHLY and CDR2 is FYNNEI in the germline V gene. Authors' methods: Reference gene primers were amplified, and this amplification served to estimate nucleated cell counts. Assay used: immunoSEQ multiplex PCR; TCRdb lists only in-frame clones, some missing. V and J calls and clone size are copied from that table; D and trimming were computed from the DNA. The data show around 200,000 clones, with roughly 85% seen just once and 15% to 20% held by the top ten. This sample is drawn from a study of blood T cell repertoires in COVID-19. Study details: The United States, Italy and Spain supplied acute and convalescent COVID-19 samples.

Participants were placed into cohorts based on the clinical history they reported. The receptor was isolated from a man aged 35 to 55 who had recovered from COVID-19. The sequenced sample consisted of PBMCs or T cells enriched from blood (not recorded which). The rearrangement joins TRBV2 to TRBJ2-7; unclear D gene. As DNA, the CDR3 is TGTGCCAGCAGTGCCCCCAGCTCCTACGAGCAGTACTTC. As protein: CASSAPSSYEQYF.